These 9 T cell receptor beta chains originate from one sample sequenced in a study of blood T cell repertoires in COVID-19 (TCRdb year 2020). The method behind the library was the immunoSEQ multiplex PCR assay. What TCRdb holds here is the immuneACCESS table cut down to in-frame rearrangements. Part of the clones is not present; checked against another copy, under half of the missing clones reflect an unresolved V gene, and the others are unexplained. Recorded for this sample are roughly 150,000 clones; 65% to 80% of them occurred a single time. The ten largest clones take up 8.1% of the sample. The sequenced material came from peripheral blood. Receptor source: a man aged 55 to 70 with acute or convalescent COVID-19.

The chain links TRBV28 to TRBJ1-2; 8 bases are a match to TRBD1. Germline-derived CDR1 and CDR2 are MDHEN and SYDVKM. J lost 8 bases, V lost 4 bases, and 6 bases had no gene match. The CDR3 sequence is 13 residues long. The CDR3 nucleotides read TGTGCCAGCAGTTGGGGACAGGTCACGGGCTACACCTTC. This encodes CASSWGQVTGYTF.

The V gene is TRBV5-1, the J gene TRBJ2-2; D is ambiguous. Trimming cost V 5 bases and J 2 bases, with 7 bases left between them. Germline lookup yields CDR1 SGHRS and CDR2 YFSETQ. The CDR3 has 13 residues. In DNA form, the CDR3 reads TGCGCCAGCAGACAGAGAAACACCGGGGAGCTGTTTTTT. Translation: CASRQRNTGELFF. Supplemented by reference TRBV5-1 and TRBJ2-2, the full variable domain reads KAGVTQTPRYLIKTRGQQVTLSCSPISGHRSVSWYQQTPGQGLQFLFEYFSETQRNKGNFPGRFSGRQFSNSRSEMNVSTLELGDSALYLCASRQRNTGELFFGEGSRLTVL.

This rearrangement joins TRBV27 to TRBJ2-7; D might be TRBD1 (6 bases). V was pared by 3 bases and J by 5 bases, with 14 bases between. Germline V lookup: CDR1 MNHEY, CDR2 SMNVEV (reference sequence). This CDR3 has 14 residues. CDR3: CASSLKQGLNEQYF. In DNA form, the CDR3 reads TGTGCCAGCAGTTTGAAACAGGGTCTCAACGAGCAGTACTTC.

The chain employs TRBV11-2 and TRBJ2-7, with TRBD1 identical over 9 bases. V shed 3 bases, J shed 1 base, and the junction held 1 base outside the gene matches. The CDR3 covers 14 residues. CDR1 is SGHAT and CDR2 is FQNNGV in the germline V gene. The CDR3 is CASSFGTGSYEQYF. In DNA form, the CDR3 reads TGTGCCAGCAGCTTCGGGACAGGGTCCTACGAGCAGTACTTC.

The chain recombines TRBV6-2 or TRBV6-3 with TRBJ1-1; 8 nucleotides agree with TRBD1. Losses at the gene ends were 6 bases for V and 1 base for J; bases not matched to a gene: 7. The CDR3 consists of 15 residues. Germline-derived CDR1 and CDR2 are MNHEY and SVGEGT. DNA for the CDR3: TGTGCCAGCAGCCAGACCGGGACAGGGAACACTGAAGCTTTCTTT. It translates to CASSQTGTGNTEAFF.

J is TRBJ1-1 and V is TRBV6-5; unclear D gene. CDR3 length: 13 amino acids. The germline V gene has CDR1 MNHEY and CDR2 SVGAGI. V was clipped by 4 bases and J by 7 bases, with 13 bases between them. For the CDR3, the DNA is TGTGCCAGCAGTTCGCCCACTCGACTTGAAGCTTTCTTT. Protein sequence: CASSSPTRLEAFF.

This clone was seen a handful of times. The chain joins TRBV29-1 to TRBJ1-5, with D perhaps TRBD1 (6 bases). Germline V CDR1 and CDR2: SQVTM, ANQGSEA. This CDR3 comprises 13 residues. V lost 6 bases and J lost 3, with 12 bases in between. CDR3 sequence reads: CSVSGGANQPQHF. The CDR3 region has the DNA TGCAGCGTCTCGGGGGGCGCCAATCAGCCCCAGCATTTT.

The chain's CDR3 is CASSLPPYPHEQYF. Written as DNA, the CDR3 is TGTGCCAGCAGCCTCCCCCCCTACCCCCACGAGCAGTACTTC. The V call is TRBV21-1, the J call TRBJ2-7; the table assigns TRBD2, which was not confirmed against the DNA. TRBV21-1 is deemed a pseudogene. CDR3 length: 14 amino acids.

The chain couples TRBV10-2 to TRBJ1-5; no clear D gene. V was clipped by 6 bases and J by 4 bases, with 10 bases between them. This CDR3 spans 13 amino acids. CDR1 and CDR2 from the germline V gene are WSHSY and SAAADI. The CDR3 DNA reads TGCGCCAGCAGATACAGTCCTAATCAGCCCCAGCATTTT. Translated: CASRYSPNQPQHF.